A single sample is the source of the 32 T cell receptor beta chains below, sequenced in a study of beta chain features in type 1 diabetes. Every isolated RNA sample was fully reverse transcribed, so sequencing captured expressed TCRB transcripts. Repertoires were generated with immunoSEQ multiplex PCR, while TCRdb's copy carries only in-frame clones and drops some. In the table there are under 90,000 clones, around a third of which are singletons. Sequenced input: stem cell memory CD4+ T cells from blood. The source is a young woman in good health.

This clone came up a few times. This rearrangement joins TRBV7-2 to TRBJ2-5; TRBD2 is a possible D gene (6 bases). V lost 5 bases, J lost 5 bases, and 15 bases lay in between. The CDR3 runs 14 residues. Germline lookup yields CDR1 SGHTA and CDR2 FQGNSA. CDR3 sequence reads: CASSTGDPGETQYF. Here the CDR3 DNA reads TGTGCCAGCAGCACGGGAGACCCAGGGGAGACCCAGTACTTC.

The CDR3 DNA reads TGTGCCAGCAGCTTAGGTGGCGGGGGGGCGAAGACCCAGTACTTC. Translation: CASSLGGGGAKTQYF. The V gene is TRBV7-2, the J gene TRBJ2-5, with 9 nucleotides matching TRBD2. V dropped 1 base and J dropped 6; count of bases not matched to a gene: 6. This CDR3 spans 15 amino acids. In germline, CDR1 is SGHTA, CDR2 FQGNSA.

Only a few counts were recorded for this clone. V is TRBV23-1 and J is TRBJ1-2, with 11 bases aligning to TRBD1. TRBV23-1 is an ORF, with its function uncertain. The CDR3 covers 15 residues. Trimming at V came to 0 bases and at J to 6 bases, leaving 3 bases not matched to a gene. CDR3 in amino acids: CASSQSGTGGHGYTF. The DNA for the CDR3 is TGCGCCAGCAGTCAATCGGGGACAGGGGGACATGGCTACACCTTC.

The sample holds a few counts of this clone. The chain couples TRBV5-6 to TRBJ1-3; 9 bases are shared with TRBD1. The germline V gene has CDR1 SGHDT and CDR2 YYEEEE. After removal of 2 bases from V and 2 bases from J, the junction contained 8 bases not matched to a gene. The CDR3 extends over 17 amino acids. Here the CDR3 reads CASSFDRGTGTGNTIYF. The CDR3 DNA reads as TGTGCCAGCAGCTTTGACAGGGGGACGGGGACTGGAAACACCATATATTTT.

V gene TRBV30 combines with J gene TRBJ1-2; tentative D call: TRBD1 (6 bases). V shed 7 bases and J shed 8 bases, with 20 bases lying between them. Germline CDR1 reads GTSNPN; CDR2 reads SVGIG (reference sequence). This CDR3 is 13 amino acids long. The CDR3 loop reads CAYDMGAGSGYTF. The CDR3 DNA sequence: TGTGCCTACGACATGGGGGCAGGGAGCGGCTACACCTTC.

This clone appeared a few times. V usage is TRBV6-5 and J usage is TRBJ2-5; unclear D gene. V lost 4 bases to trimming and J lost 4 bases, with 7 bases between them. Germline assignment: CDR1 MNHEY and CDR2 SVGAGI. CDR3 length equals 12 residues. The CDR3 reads CASSSIGETQYF. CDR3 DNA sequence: TGTGCCAGCAGTTCGATCGGAGAGACCCAGTACTTC.

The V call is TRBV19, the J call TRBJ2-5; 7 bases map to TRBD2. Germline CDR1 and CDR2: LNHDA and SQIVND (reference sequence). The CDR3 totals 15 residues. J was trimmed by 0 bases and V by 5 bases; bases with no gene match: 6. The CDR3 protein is CASSGHGGYQETQYF. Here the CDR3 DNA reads TGTGCCAGTAGTGGTCACGGGGGGTACCAAGAGACCCAGTACTTC.

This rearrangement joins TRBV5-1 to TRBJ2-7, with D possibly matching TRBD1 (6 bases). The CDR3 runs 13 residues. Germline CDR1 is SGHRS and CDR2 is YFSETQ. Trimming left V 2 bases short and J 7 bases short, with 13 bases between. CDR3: CASSLRNRDEQYF. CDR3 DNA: TGCGCCAGCAGCTTACGGAACAGGGATGAGCAGTACTTC.

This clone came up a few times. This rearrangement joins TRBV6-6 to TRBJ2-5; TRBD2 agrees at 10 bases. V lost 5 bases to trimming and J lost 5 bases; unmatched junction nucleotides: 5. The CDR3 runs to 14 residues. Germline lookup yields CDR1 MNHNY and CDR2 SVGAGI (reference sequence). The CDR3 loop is CASSPRTSGETQYF. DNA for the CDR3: TGTGCCAGCAGTCCCAGGACTAGCGGCGAGACCCAGTACTTC.

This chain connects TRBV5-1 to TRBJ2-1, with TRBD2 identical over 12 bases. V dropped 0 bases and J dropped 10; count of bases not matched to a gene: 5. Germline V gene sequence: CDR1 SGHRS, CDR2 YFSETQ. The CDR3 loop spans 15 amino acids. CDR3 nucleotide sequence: TGCGCCAGCAGCTTGGGGACTAGCGGGACGGGGGAGCAGTTCTTC. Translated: CASSLGTSGTGEQFF.

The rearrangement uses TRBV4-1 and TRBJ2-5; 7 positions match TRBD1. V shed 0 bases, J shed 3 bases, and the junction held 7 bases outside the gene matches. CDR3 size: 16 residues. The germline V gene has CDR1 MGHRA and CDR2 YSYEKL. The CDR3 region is CASSQDPRGWEETQYF. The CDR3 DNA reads TGCGCCAGCAGCCAAGATCCCAGGGGGTGGGAAGAGACCCAGTACTTC.

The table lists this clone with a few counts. The CDR3 loop is CASSLQGQDYGYTF. CDR3 bases: TGTGCCAGCTCACTACAGGGACAGGACTATGGCTACACCTTC. This chain connects TRBV18 to TRBJ1-2; 8 nucleotides line up with TRBD1. The CDR3 totals 14 residues. Germline-derived CDR1 and CDR2 are KGHSH and LQKENI. The V and J ends lost 4 bases and 3 bases, in that order; junction bases with no gene match: 4. Full variable domain (rest looked up from reference TRBV18 and TRBJ1-2): NAGVMQNPRHLVRRRGQEARLRCSPMKGHSHVYWYRQLPEEGLKFMVYLQKENIIDESGMPKERFSAEFPKEGPSILRIQQVVRGDSAAYFCASSLQGQDYGYTFGSGTRLTVV.

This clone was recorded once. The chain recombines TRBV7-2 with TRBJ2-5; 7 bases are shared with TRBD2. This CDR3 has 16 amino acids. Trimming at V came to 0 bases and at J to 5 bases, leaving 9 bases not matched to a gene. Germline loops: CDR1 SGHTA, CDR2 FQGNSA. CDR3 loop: CASSLAGGPSGETQYF. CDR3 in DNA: TGTGCCAGCAGCTTAGCGGGAGGGCCCAGCGGGGAGACCCAGTACTTC.

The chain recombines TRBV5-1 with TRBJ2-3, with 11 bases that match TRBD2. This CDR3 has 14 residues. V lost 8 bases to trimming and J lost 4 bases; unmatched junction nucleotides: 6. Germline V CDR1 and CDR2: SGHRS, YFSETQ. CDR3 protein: CASLPSGGPDTQYF. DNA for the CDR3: TGCGCCAGTCTCCCTAGCGGGGGGCCAGATACGCAGTATTTT.

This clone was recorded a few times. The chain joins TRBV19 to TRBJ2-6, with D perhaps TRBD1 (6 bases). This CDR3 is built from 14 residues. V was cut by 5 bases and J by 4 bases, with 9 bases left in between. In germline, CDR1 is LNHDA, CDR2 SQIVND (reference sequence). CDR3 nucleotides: TGTGCCAGTAGTTACAGGGTAGGGGCCAACGTCCTGACTTTC. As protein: CASSYRVGANVLTF. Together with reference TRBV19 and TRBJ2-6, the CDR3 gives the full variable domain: DGGITQSPKYLFRKEGQNVTLSCEQNLNHDAMYWYRQDPGQGLRLIYYSQIVNDFQKGDIAEGYSVSREKKESFPLTVTSAQKNPTAFYLCASSYRVGANVLTFGAGSRLTVL.

The CDR3 nucleotides read TGCGCCAGCAGCTTGGTAGCGGGAGGTTCGGAGACCCAGTACTTC. Translation gives CASSLVAGGSETQYF. The chain recombines TRBV5-1 with TRBJ2-5; 10 nucleotides line up with TRBD2. There are 15 residues in the CDR3. In germline, CDR1 is SGHRS, CDR2 YFSETQ. The V and J ends lost 0 bases and 5 bases, in that order; junction bases with no gene match: 4.

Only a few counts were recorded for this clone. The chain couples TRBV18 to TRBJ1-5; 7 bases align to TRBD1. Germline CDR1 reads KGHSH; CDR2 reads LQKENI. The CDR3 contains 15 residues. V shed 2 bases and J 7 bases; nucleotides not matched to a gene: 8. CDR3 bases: TGTGCCAGCTCACCAAGCCAGGGGGTTGGGCAGCCCCAGCATTTT. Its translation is CASSPSQGVGQPQHF.

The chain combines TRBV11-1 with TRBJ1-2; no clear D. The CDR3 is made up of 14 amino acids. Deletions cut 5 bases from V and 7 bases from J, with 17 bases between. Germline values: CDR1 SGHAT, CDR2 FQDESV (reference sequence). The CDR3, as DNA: TGTGCCAGCAGCAGTACTCTTGGGCTGGGTGGCTACACCTTC. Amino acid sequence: CASSSTLGLGGYTF.

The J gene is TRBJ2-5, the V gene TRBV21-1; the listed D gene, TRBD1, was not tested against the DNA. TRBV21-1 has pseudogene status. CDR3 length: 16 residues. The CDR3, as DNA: TGTGCCAGCAGCAAAGCGGGGCAGGTGGAACAAGAGACCCAGTACTTC. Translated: CASSKAGQVEQETQYF.

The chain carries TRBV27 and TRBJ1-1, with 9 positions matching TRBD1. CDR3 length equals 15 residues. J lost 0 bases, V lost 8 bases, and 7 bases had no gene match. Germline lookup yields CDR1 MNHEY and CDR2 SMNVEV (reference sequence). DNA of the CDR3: TGTGCCAGCGCGGGGGGACAGGGATTGAACACTGAAGCTTTCTTT. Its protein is CASAGGQGLNTEAFF.

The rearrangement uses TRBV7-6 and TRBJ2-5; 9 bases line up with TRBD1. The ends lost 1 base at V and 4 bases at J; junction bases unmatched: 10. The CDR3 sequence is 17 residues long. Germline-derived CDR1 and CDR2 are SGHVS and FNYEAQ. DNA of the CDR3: TGTGCCAGCAGCTTAGTCGGGACAGGGTGGAGCCGAGAGACCCAGTACTTC. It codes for CASSLVGTGWSRETQYF.

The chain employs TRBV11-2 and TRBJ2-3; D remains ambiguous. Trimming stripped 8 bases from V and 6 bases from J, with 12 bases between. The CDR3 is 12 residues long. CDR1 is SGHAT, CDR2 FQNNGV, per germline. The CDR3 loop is CASALAQDTQYF. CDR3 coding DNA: TGTGCCAGCGCTTTGGCCCAGGATACGCAGTATTTT.

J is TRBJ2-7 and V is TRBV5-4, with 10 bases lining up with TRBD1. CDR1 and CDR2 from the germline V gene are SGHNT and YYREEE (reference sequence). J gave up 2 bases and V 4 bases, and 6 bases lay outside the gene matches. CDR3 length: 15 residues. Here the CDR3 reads CASSQRTGGTYEQYF. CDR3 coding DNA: TGTGCCAGCAGCCAAAGGACAGGGGGGACCTACGAGCAGTACTTC.

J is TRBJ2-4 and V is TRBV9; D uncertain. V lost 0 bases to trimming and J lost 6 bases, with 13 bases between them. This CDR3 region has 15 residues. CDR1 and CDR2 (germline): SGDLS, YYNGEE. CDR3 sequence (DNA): TGTGCCAGCAGCGTAGGAGGCGGCACGGGAAACATTCAGTACTTC. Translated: CASSVGGGTGNIQYF.

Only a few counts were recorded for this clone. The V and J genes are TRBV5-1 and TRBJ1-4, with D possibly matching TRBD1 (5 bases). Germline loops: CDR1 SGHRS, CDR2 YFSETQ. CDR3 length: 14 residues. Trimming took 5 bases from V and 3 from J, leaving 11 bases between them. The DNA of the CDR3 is TGCGCCAGCAGTCAGACAGCACCTAATGAAAAACTGTTTTTT. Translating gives CASSQTAPNEKLFF.

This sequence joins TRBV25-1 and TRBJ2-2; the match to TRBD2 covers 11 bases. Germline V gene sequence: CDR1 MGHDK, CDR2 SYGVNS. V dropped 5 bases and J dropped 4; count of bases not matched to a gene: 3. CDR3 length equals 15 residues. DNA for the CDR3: TGTGCCAGCAGTTCCCTAGCGGGAGGCACCGGGGAGCTGTTTTTT. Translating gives CASSSLAGGTGELFF.

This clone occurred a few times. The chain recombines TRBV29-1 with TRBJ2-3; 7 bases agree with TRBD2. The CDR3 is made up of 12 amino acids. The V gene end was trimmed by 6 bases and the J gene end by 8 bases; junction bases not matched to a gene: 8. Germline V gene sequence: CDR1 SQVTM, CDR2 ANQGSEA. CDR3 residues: CSVESGRGTQYF. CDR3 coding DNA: TGCAGCGTCGAGTCTGGGAGGGGTACGCAGTATTTT.

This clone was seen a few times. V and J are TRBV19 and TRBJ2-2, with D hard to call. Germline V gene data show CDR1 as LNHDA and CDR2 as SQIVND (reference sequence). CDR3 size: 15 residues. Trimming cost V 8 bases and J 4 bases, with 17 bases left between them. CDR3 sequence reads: CASRSRTLSTGELFF. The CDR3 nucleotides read TGTGCCAGTCGTTCTAGAACCCTCAGCACCGGGGAGCTGTTTTTT.

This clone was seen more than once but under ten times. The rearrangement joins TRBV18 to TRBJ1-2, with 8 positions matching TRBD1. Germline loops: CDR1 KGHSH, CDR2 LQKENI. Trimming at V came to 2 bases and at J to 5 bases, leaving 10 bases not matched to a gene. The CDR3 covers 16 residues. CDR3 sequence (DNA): TGTGCCAGCTCACCAGGCAGGGGGCCGGCTATGTATGGCTACACCTTC. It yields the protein CASSPGRGPAMYGYTF. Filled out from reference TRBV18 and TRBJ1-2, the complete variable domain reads NAGVMQNPRHLVRRRGQEARLRCSPMKGHSHVYWYRQLPEEGLKFMVYLQKENIIDESGMPKERFSAEFPKEGPSILRIQQVVRGDSAAYFCASSPGRGPAMYGYTFGSGTRLTVV.

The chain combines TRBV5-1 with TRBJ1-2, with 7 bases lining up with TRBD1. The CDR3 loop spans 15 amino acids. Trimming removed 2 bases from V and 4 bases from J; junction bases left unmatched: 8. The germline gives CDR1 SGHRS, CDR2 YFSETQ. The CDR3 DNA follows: TGCGCCAGCAGCTTCCTTGGACAGGCGGGCTATGGCTACACCTTC. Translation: CASSFLGQAGYGYTF.

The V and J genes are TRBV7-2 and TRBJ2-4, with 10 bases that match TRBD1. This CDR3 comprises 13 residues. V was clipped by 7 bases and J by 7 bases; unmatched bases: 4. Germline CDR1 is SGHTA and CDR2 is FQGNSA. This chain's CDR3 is CASNMDRGNIQYF. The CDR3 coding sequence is TGTGCCAGCAATATGGACAGGGGGAACATTCAGTACTTC.

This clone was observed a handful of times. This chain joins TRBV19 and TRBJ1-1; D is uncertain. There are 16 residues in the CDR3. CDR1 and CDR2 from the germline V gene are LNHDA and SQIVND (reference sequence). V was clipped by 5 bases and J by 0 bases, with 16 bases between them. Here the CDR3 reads CASSPTVGRMNTEAFF. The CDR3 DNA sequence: TGTGCCAGTAGTCCTACCGTGGGCCGCATGAACACTGAAGCTTTCTTT.